This T cell receptor beta chain was identified during a study of cytomegalovirus exposure and HLA in healthy donors. Sequenced by immunoSEQ multiplex PCR; TCRdb stores in-frame clones only, minus some. The repertoire includes roughly 98,000 clones, roughly nine tenths of them detected once, and 5.5% to 7.5% sits in the top ten. Trimming took 5 bases from V and 4 from J, leaving 9 bases between them. CDR1 is LGHNA and CDR2 is YNFKEQ in the germline V gene. This CDR3 has 13 amino acids. V and J are TRBV4-2 and TRBJ1-5; D possibly corresponds to TRBD1 (5 bases). This sequence was found in a man in his late teens or twenties in good health and CMV-seropositive. The sequencing input was PBMCs. CDR3 residues: CASSWGDNQPQHF. CDR3 nucleotide sequence: TGTGCCAGCAGCTGGGGCGATAATCAGCCCCAGCATTTT.